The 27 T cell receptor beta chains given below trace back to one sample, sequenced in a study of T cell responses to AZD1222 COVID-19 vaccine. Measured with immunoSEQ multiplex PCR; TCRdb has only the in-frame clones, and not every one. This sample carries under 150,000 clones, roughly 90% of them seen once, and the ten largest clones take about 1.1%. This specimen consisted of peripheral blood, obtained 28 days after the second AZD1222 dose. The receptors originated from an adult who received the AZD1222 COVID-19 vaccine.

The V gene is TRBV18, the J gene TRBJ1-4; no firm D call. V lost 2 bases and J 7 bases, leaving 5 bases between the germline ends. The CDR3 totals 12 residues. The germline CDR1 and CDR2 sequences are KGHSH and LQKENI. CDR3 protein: CASSPKGEKLFF. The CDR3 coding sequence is TGTGCCAGCTCACCAAAAGGTGAAAAACTGTTTTTT. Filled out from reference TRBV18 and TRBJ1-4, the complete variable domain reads NAGVMQNPRHLVRRRGQEARLRCSPMKGHSHVYWYRQLPEEGLKFMVYLQKENIIDESGMPKERFSAEFPKEGPSILRIQQVVRGDSAAYFCASSPKGEKLFFGSGTQLSVL.

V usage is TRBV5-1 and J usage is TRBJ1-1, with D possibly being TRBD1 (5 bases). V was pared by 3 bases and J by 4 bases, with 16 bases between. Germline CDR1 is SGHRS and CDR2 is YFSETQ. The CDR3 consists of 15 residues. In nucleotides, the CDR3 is TGCGCCAGCAGCTCACCCCAGGGTGCCGGCACTGAAGCTTTCTTT. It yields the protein CASSSPQGAGTEAFF.

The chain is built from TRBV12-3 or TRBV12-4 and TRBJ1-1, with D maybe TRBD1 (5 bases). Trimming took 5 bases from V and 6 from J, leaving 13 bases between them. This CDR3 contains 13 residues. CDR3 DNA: TGTGCCAGCAGTCCTACAGGAGTCGCTGAAGCTTTCTTT. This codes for CASSPTGVAEAFF.

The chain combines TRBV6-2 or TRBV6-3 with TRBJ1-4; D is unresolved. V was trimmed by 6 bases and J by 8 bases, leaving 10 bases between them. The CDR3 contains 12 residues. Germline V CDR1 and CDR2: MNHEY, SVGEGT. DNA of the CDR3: TGTGCCAGCAGCCGACGAGGGGAAAAACTGTTTTTT. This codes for CASSRRGEKLFF.

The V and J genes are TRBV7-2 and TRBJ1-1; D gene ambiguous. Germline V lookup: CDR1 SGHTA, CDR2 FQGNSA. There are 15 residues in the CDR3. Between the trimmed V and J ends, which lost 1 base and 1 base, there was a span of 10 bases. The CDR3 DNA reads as TGTGCCAGCAGCTTAGGGGGAGGACCGAACACTGAAGCTTTCTTT. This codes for CASSLGGGPNTEAFF.

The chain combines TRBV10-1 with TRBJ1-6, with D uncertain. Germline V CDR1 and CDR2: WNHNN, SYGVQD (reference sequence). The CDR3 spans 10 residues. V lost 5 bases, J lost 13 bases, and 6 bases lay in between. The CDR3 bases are TGCGCCAGCAGTTGTAGGCCCCTCCACTTT. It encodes CASSCRPLHF.

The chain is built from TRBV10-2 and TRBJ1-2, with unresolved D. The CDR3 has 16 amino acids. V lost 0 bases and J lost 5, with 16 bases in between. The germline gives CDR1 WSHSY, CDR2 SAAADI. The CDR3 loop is CASSESMRDSGYGYTF. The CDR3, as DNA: TGCGCCAGCAGTGAGTCGATGCGGGATTCGGGGTATGGCTACACCTTC.

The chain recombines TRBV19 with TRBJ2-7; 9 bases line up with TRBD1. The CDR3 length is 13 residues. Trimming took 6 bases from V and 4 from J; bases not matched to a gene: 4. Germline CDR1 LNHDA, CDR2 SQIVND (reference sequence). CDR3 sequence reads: CASSRDREYEQYF. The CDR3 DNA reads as TGTGCCAGTAGCAGGGACAGGGAGTACGAGCAGTACTTC.

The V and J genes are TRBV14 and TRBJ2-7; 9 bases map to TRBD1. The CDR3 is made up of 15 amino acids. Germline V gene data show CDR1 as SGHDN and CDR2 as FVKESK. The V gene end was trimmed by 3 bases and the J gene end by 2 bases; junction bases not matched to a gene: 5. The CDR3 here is CASSQGQGRTYEQYF. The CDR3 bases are TGTGCCAGCAGCCAGGGACAGGGAAGGACCTACGAGCAGTACTTC.

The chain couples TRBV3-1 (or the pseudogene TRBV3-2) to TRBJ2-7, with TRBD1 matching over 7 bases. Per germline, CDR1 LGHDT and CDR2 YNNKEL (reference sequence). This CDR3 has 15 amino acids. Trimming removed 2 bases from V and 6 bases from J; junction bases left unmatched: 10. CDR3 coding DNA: TGTGCCAGCAGCCAACCACAAACAGGGGTTGGCGAGCAGTACTTC. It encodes CASSQPQTGVGEQYF.

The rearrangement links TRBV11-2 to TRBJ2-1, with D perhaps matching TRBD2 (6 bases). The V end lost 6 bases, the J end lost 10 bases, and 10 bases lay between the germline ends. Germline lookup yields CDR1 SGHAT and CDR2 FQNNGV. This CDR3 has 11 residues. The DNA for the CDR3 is TGTGCCAGCAGGCTTACTAGCGAGCAGTTCTTC. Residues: CASRLTSEQFF.

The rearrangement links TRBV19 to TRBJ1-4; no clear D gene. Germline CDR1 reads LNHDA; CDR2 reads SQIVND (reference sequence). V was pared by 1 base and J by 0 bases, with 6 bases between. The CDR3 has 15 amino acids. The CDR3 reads CASSIVAATNEKLFF. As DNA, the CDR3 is TGTGCCAGTAGTATAGTGGCAGCAACTAATGAAAAACTGTTTTTT.

The CDR3 DNA is TGTGCCAGCAGCTTGTCACTAGCGGTATCCTACAATGAGCAGTTCTTC. It encodes CASSLSLAVSYNEQFF. The chain carries TRBV5-5 and TRBJ2-1; TRBD2 matches 8 bases. V was pared by 1 base and J by 1 base, with 4 bases of the junction left unmatched. CDR1 is SGHKS, CDR2 YYEKEE, per germline (reference sequence). This CDR3 has 16 residues.

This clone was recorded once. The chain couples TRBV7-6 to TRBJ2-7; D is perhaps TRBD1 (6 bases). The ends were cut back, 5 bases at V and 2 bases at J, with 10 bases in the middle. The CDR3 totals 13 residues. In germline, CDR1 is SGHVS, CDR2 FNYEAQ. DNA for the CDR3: TGTGCCAGCAGCCCCGGACAGACCTACGAGCAGTACTTC. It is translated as CASSPGQTYEQYF.

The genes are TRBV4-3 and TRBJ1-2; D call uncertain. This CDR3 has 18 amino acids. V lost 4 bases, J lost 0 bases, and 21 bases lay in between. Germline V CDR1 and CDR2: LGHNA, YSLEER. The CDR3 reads CASSPTPGGLFSNYGYTF. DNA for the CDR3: TGCGCCAGCAGCCCTACCCCCGGCGGACTGTTCTCTAACTATGGCTACACCTTC.

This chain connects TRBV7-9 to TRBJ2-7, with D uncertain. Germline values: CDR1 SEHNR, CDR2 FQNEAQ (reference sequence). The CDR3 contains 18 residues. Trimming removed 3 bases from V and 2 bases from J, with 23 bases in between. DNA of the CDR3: TGTGCCAGCAGCTTGACTCAAAGTTGGAGCTTTGGTCCCTACGAGCAGTACTTC. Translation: CASSLTQSWSFGPYEQYF.

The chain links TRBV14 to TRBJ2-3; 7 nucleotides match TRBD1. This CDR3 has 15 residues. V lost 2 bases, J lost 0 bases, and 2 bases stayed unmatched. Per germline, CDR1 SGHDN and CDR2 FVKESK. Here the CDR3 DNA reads TGTGCCAGCAGCCAAATGACAGGGAGCACAGATACGCAGTATTTT. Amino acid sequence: CASSQMTGSTDTQYF.

The CDR3 is CASSYRSIAGGHYEQYF. DNA for the CDR3: TGTGCCAGCAGTTACAGGTCAATAGCGGGGGGGCACTACGAGCAGTACTTC. The chain employs TRBV6-2 or TRBV6-3 and TRBJ2-7, with 11 nucleotides matching TRBD2. The CDR3 extends over 17 amino acids. V was pared by 2 bases and J by 3 bases, with 9 bases of the junction left unmatched. Germline V gene sequence: CDR1 MNHEY, CDR2 SVGEGT.

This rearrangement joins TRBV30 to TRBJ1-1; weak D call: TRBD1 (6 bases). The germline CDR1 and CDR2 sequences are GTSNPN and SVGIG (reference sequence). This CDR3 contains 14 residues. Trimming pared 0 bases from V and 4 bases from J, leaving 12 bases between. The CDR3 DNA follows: TGTGCCTGGAGTGTACGACAGGCAGGCACTGAAGCTTTCTTT. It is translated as CAWSVRQAGTEAFF.

DNA for the CDR3: TGTGCCAGCAGCTTAACGGGCCGGCCGACCGGGGAGCTGTTTTTT. It codes for CASSLTGRPTGELFF. This chain connects TRBV7-3 to TRBJ2-2, with no clear D. Trimming pared 0 bases from V and 5 bases from J, leaving 10 bases between. The CDR3 covers 15 residues. Germline V CDR1 and CDR2: SGHTA, FQGTGA.

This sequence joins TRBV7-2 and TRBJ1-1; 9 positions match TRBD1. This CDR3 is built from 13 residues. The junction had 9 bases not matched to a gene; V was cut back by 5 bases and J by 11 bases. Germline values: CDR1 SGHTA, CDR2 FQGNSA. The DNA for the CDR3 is TGTGCCAGCAGCCCAAAGGCGGGACAGGGTGCTTTCTTT. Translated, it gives CASSPKAGQGAFF.

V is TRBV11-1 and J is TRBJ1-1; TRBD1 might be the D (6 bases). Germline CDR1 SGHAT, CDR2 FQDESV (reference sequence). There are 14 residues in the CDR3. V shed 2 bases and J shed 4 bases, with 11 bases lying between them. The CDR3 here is CASSLQGPSTEAFF. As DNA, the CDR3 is TGTGCCAGCAGCTTACAGGGGCCCAGCACTGAAGCTTTCTTT. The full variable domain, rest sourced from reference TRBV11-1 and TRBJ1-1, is EAEVAQSPRYKITEKSQAVAFWCDPISGHATLYWYRQILGQGPELLVQFQDESVVDDSQLPKDRFSAERLKGVDSTLKIQPAELGDSAMYLCASSLQGPSTEAFFGQGTRLTVV.

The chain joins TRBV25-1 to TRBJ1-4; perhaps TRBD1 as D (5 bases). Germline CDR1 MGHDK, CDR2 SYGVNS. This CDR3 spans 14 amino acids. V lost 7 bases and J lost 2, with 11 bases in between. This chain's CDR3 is CASTGGATNEKLFF. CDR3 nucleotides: TGTGCCAGCACAGGCGGGGCGACTAATGAAAAACTGTTTTTT.

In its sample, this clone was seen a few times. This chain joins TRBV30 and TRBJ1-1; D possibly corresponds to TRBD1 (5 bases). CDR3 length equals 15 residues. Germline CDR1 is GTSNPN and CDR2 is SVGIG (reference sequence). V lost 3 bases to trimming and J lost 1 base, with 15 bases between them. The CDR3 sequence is CAWRAQGYGNTEAFF. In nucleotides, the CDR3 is TGTGCCTGGAGGGCTCAGGGTTATGGGAACACTGAAGCTTTCTTT.

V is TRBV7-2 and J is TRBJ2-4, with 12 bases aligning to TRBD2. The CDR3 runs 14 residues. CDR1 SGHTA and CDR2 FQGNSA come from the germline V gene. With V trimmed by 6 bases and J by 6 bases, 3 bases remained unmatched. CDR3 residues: CASRRLAGVNIQYF. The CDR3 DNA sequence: TGTGCCAGCAGACGACTAGCGGGAGTAAACATTCAGTACTTC. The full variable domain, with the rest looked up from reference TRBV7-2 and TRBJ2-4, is GAGVSQSPSNKVTEKGKDVELRCDPISGHTALYWYRQSLGQGLEFLIYFQGNSAPDKSGLPSDRFSAERTGGSVSTLTIQRTQQEDSAVYLCASRRLAGVNIQYFGAGTRLSVL.

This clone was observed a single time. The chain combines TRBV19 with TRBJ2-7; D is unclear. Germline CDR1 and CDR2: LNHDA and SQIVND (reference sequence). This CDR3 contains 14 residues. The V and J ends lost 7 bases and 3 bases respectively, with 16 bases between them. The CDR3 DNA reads TGTGCCAGTAAGCCCCAGTACAGCGACTACGAGCAGTACTTC. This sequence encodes CASKPQYSDYEQYF.

In nucleotides, the CDR3 is TGTGCCAGCAGCCAAGAAAGGAGGGGAGACTATGGCTACACCTTC. Translation gives CASSQERRGDYGYTF. The chain uses TRBV2 and TRBJ1-2; D may be TRBD1 (5 bases). The germline CDR1 and CDR2 sequences are SNHLY and FYNNEI. The V end was cut by 6 bases, the J end by 3 bases, with 17 bases between. This CDR3 contains 15 residues.